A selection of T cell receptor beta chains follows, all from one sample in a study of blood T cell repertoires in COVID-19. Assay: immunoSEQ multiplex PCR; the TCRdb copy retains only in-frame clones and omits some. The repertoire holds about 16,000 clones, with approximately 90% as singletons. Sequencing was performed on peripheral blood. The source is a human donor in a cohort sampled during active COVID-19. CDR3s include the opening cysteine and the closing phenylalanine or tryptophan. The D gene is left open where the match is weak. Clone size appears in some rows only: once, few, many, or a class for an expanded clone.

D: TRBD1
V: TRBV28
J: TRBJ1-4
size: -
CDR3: CASSRQGGEKLFF
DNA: TGTGCCAGCAGTCGGCAGGGGGGTGAAAAACTGTTTTTT

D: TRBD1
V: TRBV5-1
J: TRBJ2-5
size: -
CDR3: CASSLENRGETQYF
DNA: TGCGCCAGCAGCTTGGAGAACAGGGGAGAGACCCAGTACTTC

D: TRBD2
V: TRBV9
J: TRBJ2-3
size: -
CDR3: CASSVAIGGASAMSTDTQYF
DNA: TGTGCCAGCAGCGTAGCTATCGGGGGGGCCTCTGCTATGAGCACAGATACGCAGTATTTT

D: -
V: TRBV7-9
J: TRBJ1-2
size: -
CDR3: CASSLDRDYGYTF
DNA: TGTGCCAGCAGCTTAGACAGGGACTATGGCTACACCTTT

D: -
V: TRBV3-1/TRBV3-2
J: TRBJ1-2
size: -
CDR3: CASSQDQGRGNYGYTF
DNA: TGTGCCAGCAGCCAAGATCAGGGCAGGGGCAACTATGGCTACACCTTC

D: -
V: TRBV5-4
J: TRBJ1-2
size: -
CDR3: CASTFEELSSVGGYTF
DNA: TGTGCCAGCACCTTCGAGGAGCTCAGCAGCGTTGGTGGCTACACCTTC

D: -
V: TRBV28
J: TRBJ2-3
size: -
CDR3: CASSLAQDSTDTQYF
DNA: TGTGCCAGCAGTTTAGCACAGGATAGCACAGATACGCAGTATTTT

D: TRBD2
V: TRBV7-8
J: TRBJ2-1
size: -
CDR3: CASSLAGTSFYNEQFF
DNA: TGTGCCAGCAGCTTAGCTGGGACTAGTTTCTACAATGAGCAGTTCTTC

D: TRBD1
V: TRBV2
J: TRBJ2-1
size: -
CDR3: CASTQGAAQVNEQFF
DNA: TGTGCCAGCACTCAGGGGGCGGCTCAGGTCAATGAGCAGTTCTTC

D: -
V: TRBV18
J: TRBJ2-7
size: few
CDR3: CASSTQTGREQYF
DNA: TGTGCCAGCTCAACCCAGACAGGGAGGGAGCAGTACTTC

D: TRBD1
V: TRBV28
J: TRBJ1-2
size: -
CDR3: CASSRSGTGLILNYGYTF
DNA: TGTGCCAGCAGTCGGTCCGGGACAGGGCTTATTCTTAACTATGGCTACACCTTC

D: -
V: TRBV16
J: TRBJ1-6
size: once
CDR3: CASSQLQGGSPLHF
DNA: TGTGCCAGCAGCCAATTACAGGGTGGATCACCCCTCCACTTT

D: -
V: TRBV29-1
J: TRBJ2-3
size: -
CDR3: CSVEFKDTQYF
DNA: TGCAGCGTTGAATTCAAAGATACGCAGTATTTT